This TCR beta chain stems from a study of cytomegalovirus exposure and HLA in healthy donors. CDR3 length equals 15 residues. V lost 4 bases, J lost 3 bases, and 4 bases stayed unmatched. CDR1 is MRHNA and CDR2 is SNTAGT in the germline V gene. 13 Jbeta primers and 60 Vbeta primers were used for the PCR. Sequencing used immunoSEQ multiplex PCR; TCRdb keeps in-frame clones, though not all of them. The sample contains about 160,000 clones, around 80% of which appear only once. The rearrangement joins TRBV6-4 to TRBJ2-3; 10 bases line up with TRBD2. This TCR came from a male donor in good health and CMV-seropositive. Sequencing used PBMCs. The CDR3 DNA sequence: TGTGCCAGCAGTGTTTCTAGCGGGAGAACAGATACGCAGTATTTT. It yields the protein CASSVSSGRTDTQYF.